This TCR beta chain was recorded in a study of OX40 agonist ivuxolimab in advanced cancers. Study-wide context: Patients were given ivuxolimab, an antibody that agonizes OX40 (CD134).

Cycle 7 day 1, cycle 4 day 1, and baseline were the timepoints at which blood was sampled. Sequenced by immunoSEQ multiplex PCR; TCRdb stores in-frame clones only, minus some. The table includes 150,000 to 190,000 clones, around 94% detected once. Study-wide points: In the expanded peripheral T cells, antigen specificity was never determined. The mean number of expanded clones was higher in CD8+ T cells than in CD4+.

This clone was counted only a few times. Antigen specificity is unknown. Per the germline V gene, CDR1 is SGHTA and CDR2 is FQGNSA. V gave up 1 base and J gave up 1 base, with 4 bases separating them. CDR3 size: 13 residues. The chain combines TRBV7-2 with TRBJ1-1, with unresolved D. Sequenced material: CD4+ or CD8+ T cells sorted from blood, taken in a trial of the OX40 agonist ivuxolimab. This clonotype was obtained from an adult with an advanced solid tumor such as melanoma, head and neck, liver or kidney cancer. The CDR3 sequence is CASSLGQNTEAFF. Written as DNA, the CDR3 is TGTGCCAGCAGCTTAGGCCAGAACACTGAAGCTTTCTTT.